The rows below give T cell receptor beta chains drawn from one sample of a study of shared clonotypes between healthy human individuals. Repertoires were generated with immunoSEQ multiplex PCR, while TCRdb's copy carries only in-frame clones and drops some. This table holds roughly 2,000,000 clones, just under 95% found once. The sample comprised naive CD8+ T cells from PBMCs. All receptors come from a man aged 18 to 30 in good health. Some clones in this sample may be carry-over from other donors' samples. The CDR3 runs from the conserved cysteine through the conserved F or W. The order of the fields is D gene, J gene, clone size, V gene, CDR3 DNA, CDR3 protein. D genes are given only for firm matches. Clone size is given for some rows only: seen once, a few or many times, or a class if the clone is expanded.

d_gene: .; j_gene: TRBJ1-4; abundance: .; v_gene: TRBV6-5; CDR3nt: TGTGCCAGCAGTTACAACAGGGCTGAAAAACTGTTTTTT; CDR3aa: CASSYNRAEKLFF
d_gene: .; j_gene: TRBJ1-4; abundance: .; v_gene: TRBV5-6; CDR3nt: TGTGCCAGCAGCCTCGGAGCGACTAATGAAAAACTGTTTTTT; CDR3aa: CASSLGATNEKLFF
d_gene: .; j_gene: TRBJ2-3; abundance: .; v_gene: TRBV15; CDR3nt: TGTGCCACCAGCAGACTCCCCCAAGAGACAGGCCCAGATACGCAGTATTTT; CDR3aa: CATSRLPQETGPDTQYF
d_gene: TRBD1; j_gene: TRBJ1-2; abundance: .; v_gene: TRBV27; CDR3nt: TGTGCCAGCAGCTTGGACAGGGGGAATGGCTACACCTTC; CDR3aa: CASSLDRGNGYTF
d_gene: TRBD1; j_gene: TRBJ2-7; abundance: .; v_gene: TRBV4-1; CDR3nt: TGCGCCAGCAGCCATCGGACAGGGGTGGGCTACGAGCAGTACTTC; CDR3aa: CASSHRTGVGYEQYF
d_gene: TRBD2; j_gene: TRBJ2-7; abundance: .; v_gene: TRBV18; CDR3nt: TGTGCCAGCTCCCCCGGGGGCCGAACGACTAGCGGGAGGGTCTACGAGCAGTACTTC; CDR3aa: CASSPGGRTTSGRVYEQYF
d_gene: .; j_gene: TRBJ2-7; abundance: .; v_gene: TRBV27; CDR3nt: TGTGCCAGCAGTCCGTACGGATACGAGCAGTACTTC; CDR3aa: CASSPYGYEQYF
d_gene: TRBD2; j_gene: TRBJ2-7; abundance: .; v_gene: TRBV6-1; CDR3nt: TGTGCCAGCAGTGAAAGGTCTAGCGGGAGTGCGGACTACGAGCAGTACTTC; CDR3aa: CASSERSSGSADYEQYF
d_gene: .; j_gene: TRBJ2-7; abundance: .; v_gene: TRBV6-1; CDR3nt: TGTGCCAGCAGTGAAAGGGGGTTAAAAAACGAGCAGTACTTC; CDR3aa: CASSERGLKNEQYF
d_gene: .; j_gene: TRBJ2-7; abundance: .; v_gene: TRBV7-2; CDR3nt: TGTGCCAGCAGCCTGAGGACCCTGGGGGGATACGAGCAGTACTTC; CDR3aa: CASSLRTLGGYEQYF
d_gene: .; j_gene: TRBJ1-5; abundance: .; v_gene: TRBV9; CDR3nt: TGTGCCAGCGGGGCAGGGCGAAATCAGCCCCAGCATTTT; CDR3aa: CASGAGRNQPQHF
d_gene: .; j_gene: TRBJ2-1; abundance: .; v_gene: TRBV29-1; CDR3nt: TGCAGCGTAGGACCGATGCAATCGGGCAATGAGCAGTTCTTC; CDR3aa: CSVGPMQSGNEQFF
d_gene: .; j_gene: TRBJ1-5; abundance: .; v_gene: TRBV28; CDR3nt: TGTGCCAGCAGTTTACAGGCACTGTATAGCAATCAGCCCCAGCATTTT; CDR3aa: CASSLQALYSNQPQHF
d_gene: .; j_gene: TRBJ2-5; abundance: .; v_gene: TRBV5-8; CDR3nt: TGTGCCAGCAGCTTGGGGGCGGCCCCAGGGCGAGAGACCCAGTACTTC; CDR3aa: CASSLGAAPGRETQYF
d_gene: .; j_gene: TRBJ2-2; abundance: .; v_gene: TRBV28; CDR3nt: TGTGCCAGCAGTATACCCGGGGCCACCGGGGAGCTGTTTTTT; CDR3aa: CASSIPGATGELFF
d_gene: .; j_gene: TRBJ1-1; abundance: once; v_gene: TRBV19; CDR3nt: TGTGCCAGTAGTATAGATCTATCGGGATTAGTATTCACTGAAGCTTTCTTT; CDR3aa: CASSIDLSGLVFTEAFF
d_gene: .; j_gene: TRBJ2-7; abundance: .; v_gene: TRBV6-6; CDR3nt: TGTGCCAGCAGTTACAGGGGCTACGAGCAGTACTTC; CDR3aa: CASSYRGYEQYF
d_gene: .; j_gene: TRBJ2-7; abundance: once; v_gene: TRBV27; CDR3nt: TGTGCCAGCAGTTTTCTCAACTCCTACGAGCAGTACTTC; CDR3aa: CASSFLNSYEQYF
d_gene: .; j_gene: TRBJ2-2; abundance: .; v_gene: TRBV27; CDR3nt: TGTGCCAGCAGTTTATTGAGGAACACCGGGGAGCTGTTTTTT; CDR3aa: CASSLLRNTGELFF
d_gene: TRBD1; j_gene: TRBJ1-5; abundance: .; v_gene: TRBV2; CDR3nt: TGTGCCAGCAGTGCAAGGACAGGGTCTGATCAGCCCCAGCATTTT; CDR3aa: CASSARTGSDQPQHF